This passage covers 22 T cell receptor beta chains from one sample sequenced in a study of T cells in localized non-small cell lung cancer (dated by TCRdb to the early 2020s). The library was built by means of the immunoSEQ multiplex PCR assay. The table comes from immuneACCESS by way of TCRdb, which keeps in-frame sequences with V and J called. Part of the clones is missing from these tables; in studies checked, under half for an unresolved V gene and the rest for unknown reasons. For this sample there are 15,000 to 20,000 clones; 65% to 90% appear just once. The ten largest clonotypes hold about 4.7% of the sample. This sample comprised peripheral blood, obtained before any cancer treatment. The origin of the receptors is a man aged 40-75 years with stage I lung adenocarcinoma.

This clone was observed once. The rearrangement uses TRBV9 and TRBJ2-3; 10 bases are shared with TRBD1. After removal of 0 bases from V and 1 base from J, the junction contained 2 bases not matched to a gene. CDR3 length: 16 residues. Germline lookup yields CDR1 SGDLS and CDR2 YYNGEE. This CDR3 reads CASSVETGGGTDTQYF. The CDR3 region has the DNA TGTGCCAGCAGCGTAGAGACAGGGGGCGGCACAGATACGCAGTATTTT.

In its sample, this clone was seen once. V gene TRBV7-2 combines with J gene TRBJ2-2; perhaps D is TRBD1 or TRBD2 (5 bases each). This CDR3 has 15 residues. Deletions cut 2 bases from V and 5 bases from J, with 12 bases between. Germline assignment: CDR1 SGHTA and CDR2 FQGNSA. CDR3 DNA sequence: TGTGCCAGCAGCTTATCAGAGGGGTGGACCGGGGAGCTGTTTTTT. Translated, it gives CASSLSEGWTGELFF.

V and J are TRBV9 and TRBJ2-5, with TRBD2 identical over 13 bases. Looked up from germline, CDR1 is SGDLS and CDR2 is YYNGEE. The J segment lost 5 bases and the V segment lost 3 bases, leaving 4 bases of the junction unmatched. CDR3 length: 15 amino acids. In DNA form, the CDR3 reads TGTGCCAGCAGCGAATCGGGACTAGCGGGGGAGACCCAGTACTTC. It specifies CASSESGLAGETQYF.

The CDR3 here is CASGGRGQETQYF. The CDR3 DNA sequence: TGCGCCAGCGGGGGCAGGGGACAAGAGACCCAGTACTTC. J is TRBJ2-5 and V is TRBV4-3; D is possibly TRBD1 (6 bases). Trimming removed 8 bases at V and 2 bases at J, with 12 bases between. Germline V gene lookup returns CDR1 LGHNA and CDR2 YSLEER. The CDR3 totals 13 residues.

A few counts support this clone. The V call is TRBV28, the J call TRBJ1-4; 11 positions agree with TRBD1. CDR1 MDHEN and CDR2 SYDVKM come from the germline V gene. V shed 2 bases and J 10 bases; nucleotides not matched to a gene: 9. The CDR3 extends over 16 amino acids. The CDR3 spells CASSLNLAGTGGKLFF. For the CDR3, the DNA is TGTGCCAGCAGTTTAAACCTTGCCGGGACAGGGGGAAAACTGTTTTTT.

This clone was counted a single time. J is TRBJ1-6 and V is TRBV27; perhaps TRBD1 as D (5 bases). This CDR3 has 14 residues. Per germline, CDR1 MNHEY and CDR2 SMNVEV (reference sequence). Trimming took off 10 bases at V and 4 bases at J, with 14 bases between the two ends. CDR3 region: CATSRTLYNSPLHF. Here the CDR3 DNA reads TGTGCCACCTCCCGGACACTATATAATTCACCCCTCCACTTT.

This clone has just one count. V gene TRBV19 combines with J gene TRBJ1-4; D not resolved. V gave up 4 bases and J gave up 5 bases, with 5 bases separating them. The CDR3 extends over 12 amino acids. In germline, CDR1 is LNHDA, CDR2 SQIVND (reference sequence). The CDR3 sequence: CASSNGNEKLFF. CDR3 coding DNA: TGTGCCAGTAGTAACGGAAATGAAAAACTGTTTTTT.

The chain joins TRBV5-8 to TRBJ2-7, with D perhaps matching TRBD1 (6 bases). Germline V gene data show CDR1 as SGHTS and CDR2 as YDEGEE. This CDR3 is 15 amino acids long. V was clipped by 4 bases and J by 6 bases, with 20 bases between them. The CDR3 region has the DNA TGTGCCAGCAGCGAGACCCGACGGGACAAGGGCGAGCAGTACTTC. Its protein is CASSETRRDKGEQYF.

The gene calls are TRBV6-6 and TRBJ2-1, with TRBD1 matching over 10 bases. This CDR3 comprises 15 residues. The V gene end was trimmed by 6 bases and the J gene end by 4 bases; junction bases not matched to a gene: 6. In germline, CDR1 is MNHNY, CDR2 SVGAGI (reference sequence). The DNA for the CDR3 is TGTGCCAGCAGCCCCGGGACAGGGGATTACAATGAGCAGTTCTTC. It yields the protein CASSPGTGDYNEQFF.

The rearrangement uses TRBV7-2 and TRBJ2-1; D might be TRBD2 (6 bases). In germline, CDR1 is SGHTA, CDR2 FQGNSA. The CDR3 extends over 17 amino acids. Trimming stripped 1 base from V and 6 bases from J, with 19 bases between. CDR3 in DNA: TGTGCCAGCAGCTTAGGTCCCTCGGGAGTTCCCTTCAATGAGCAGTTCTTC. It yields the protein CASSLGPSGVPFNEQFF.

This clone was detected only once. The rearrangement uses TRBV4-3 and TRBJ2-5, with no clear D. The CDR3 covers 13 residues. The V end was cut by 1 base, the J end by 5 bases, with 8 bases between. Germline V lookup: CDR1 LGHNA, CDR2 YSLEER. This CDR3 reads CASSQGIGETQYF. Here the CDR3 DNA reads TGCGCCAGCAGCCAAGGGATTGGGGAGACCCAGTACTTC.

The rearrangement uses TRBV5-6 and TRBJ1-2; D is ambiguous. In germline, CDR1 is SGHDT, CDR2 YYEEEE. The V end lost 7 bases, the J end lost 3 bases, and 16 bases lay between the germline ends. The CDR3 is made up of 14 amino acids. The CDR3 protein is CASGRGGWDYGYTF. The CDR3 bases are TGTGCCAGCGGTCGGGGTGGTTGGGACTATGGCTACACCTTC.

This rearrangement joins TRBV30 to TRBJ1-1; D is unclear. Germline V gene lookup returns CDR1 GTSNPN and CDR2 SVGIG (reference sequence). The germline V and J ends were trimmed by 6 bases and 5 bases, with 16 bases remaining between them. CDR3 length: 13 amino acids. For the CDR3, the DNA is TGTGCCTGTGCCGACGGGTGGGGTACTGAAGCTTTCTTT. Translating it yields CACADGWGTEAFF.

The chain combines TRBV19 with TRBJ2-3; 10 nucleotides agree with TRBD2. CDR1 is LNHDA and CDR2 is SQIVND in the germline V gene (reference sequence). This CDR3 region has 19 residues. V trimming: 8 bases; J trimming: 6 bases; junction bases outside the gene matches: 23. The CDR3: CASGNRERSGRRGFDTQYF. As DNA, the CDR3 is TGTGCCAGTGGTAACAGGGAACGTAGCGGGAGGCGGGGGTTCGATACGCAGTATTTT.

The V gene is TRBV4-1, the J gene TRBJ1-1; possibly TRBD1 for D (5 bases). CDR1 and CDR2 (germline): MGHRA, YSYEKL. The CDR3 length is 15 residues. V was shortened by 2 bases and J by 2 bases, with 12 bases between the two germline ends. The CDR3 loop is CASSQSAQVNTEAFF. For the CDR3, the DNA is TGCGCCAGCAGCCAATCGGCACAGGTAAACACTGAAGCTTTCTTT.

This chain connects TRBV5-1 to TRBJ2-1; 11 positions match TRBD2. Losses at the gene ends were 4 bases for V and 4 bases for J; bases not matched to a gene: 4. The germline gives CDR1 SGHRS, CDR2 YFSETQ. This CDR3 has 15 amino acids. The CDR3 here is CASSTLAGEYNEQFF. For the CDR3, the DNA is TGCGCCAGCAGCACACTAGCGGGAGAATACAATGAGCAGTTCTTC.

The chain has TRBV7-2 and TRBJ2-7; 7 positions agree with TRBD2. J was trimmed by 2 bases and V by 2 bases; bases with no gene match: 3. This CDR3 comprises 14 residues. Germline-derived CDR1 and CDR2 are SGHTA and FQGNSA. CDR3 protein: CASSLWGGPYEQYF. The CDR3 DNA reads as TGTGCCAGCAGCTTATGGGGGGGACCCTACGAGCAGTACTTC.

This chain joins TRBV5-6 and TRBJ2-4; maybe TRBD2 (6 bases). CDR1 SGHDT and CDR2 YYEEEE come from the germline V gene. V gave up 2 bases and J gave up 0 bases, with 12 bases separating them. This CDR3 spans 16 amino acids. CDR3 nucleotide sequence: TGTGCCAGCAGCTTTTACGTGGGGGGAGCCAAAAACATTCAGTACTTC. Its translation is CASSFYVGGAKNIQYF.

The chain combines TRBV6-1 with TRBJ1-5, with TRBD1 matching over 8 bases. J was trimmed by 5 bases and V by 7 bases; bases with no gene match: 7. CDR1 and CDR2 (germline): MNHNS, SASEGT. The CDR3 length is 14 residues. The CDR3, as DNA: TGTGCCAGCAATCTGTCAGGGGGCGATCAGCCCCAGCATTTT. Protein product: CASNLSGGDQPQHF.

This sequence joins TRBV28 and TRBJ2-7; D uncertain. Trimming took off 6 bases at V and 6 bases at J, with 18 bases between the two ends. Germline V lookup: CDR1 MDHEN, CDR2 SYDVKM. The CDR3 has 14 amino acids. This CDR3 reads CASSPPLESAEQYF. The DNA for the CDR3 is TGTGCCAGCAGCCCCCCCCTAGAGTCAGCCGAGCAGTACTTC.

The V gene is TRBV10-3, the J gene TRBJ2-4; a weak D match, TRBD2 (7 bases). V shed 2 bases and J shed 2 bases, with 10 bases lying between them. The CDR3 covers 15 residues. Germline V gene sequence: CDR1 ENHRY, CDR2 SYGVKD. CDR3 residues: CAISERGGSKNIQYF. CDR3 DNA: TGTGCCATCAGTGAGAGGGGGGGGTCCAAAAACATTCAGTACTTC.

In the case of this clone: The junction differs from germline at one of its ends, possibly a read error. The V call is TRBV7-2, the J call TRBJ1-1; TRBD1 might be the D (5 bases). Germline assignment: CDR1 SGHTA and CDR2 FQGNSA. The CDR3 is made up of 12 amino acids. This CDR3 is CASSLRERGIVF. For the CDR3, the DNA is TGTGCCAGCAGCCTACGGGAACGGGGCATTGTTTTT.